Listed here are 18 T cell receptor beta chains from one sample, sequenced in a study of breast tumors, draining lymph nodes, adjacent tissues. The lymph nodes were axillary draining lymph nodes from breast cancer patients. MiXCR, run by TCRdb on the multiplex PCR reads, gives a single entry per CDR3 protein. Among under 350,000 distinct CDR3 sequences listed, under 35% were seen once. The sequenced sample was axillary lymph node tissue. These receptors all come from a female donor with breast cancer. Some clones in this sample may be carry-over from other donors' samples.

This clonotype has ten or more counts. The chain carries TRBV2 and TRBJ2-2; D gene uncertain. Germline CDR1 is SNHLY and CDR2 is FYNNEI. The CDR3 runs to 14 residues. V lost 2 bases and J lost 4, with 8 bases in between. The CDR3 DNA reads TGTGCCAGCAGTGAACCAGACACCACCGGGGAGCTGTTTTTT. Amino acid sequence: CASSEPDTTGELFF.

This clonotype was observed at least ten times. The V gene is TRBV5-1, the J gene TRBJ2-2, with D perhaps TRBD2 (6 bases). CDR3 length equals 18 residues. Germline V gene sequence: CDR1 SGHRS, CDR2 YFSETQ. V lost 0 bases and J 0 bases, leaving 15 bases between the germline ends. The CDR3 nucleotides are TGCGCCAGCAGCTTGGTGGAGGGGACTCATCCGAACACCGGGGAGCTGTTTTTT. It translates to CASSLVEGTHPNTGELFF.

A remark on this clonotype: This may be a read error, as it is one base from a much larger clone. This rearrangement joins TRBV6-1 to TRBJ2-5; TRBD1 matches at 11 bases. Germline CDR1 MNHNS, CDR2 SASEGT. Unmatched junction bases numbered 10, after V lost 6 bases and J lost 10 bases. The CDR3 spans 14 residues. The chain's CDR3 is CASSEDRGRGIQYF. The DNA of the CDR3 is TGTGCCAGCAGCGAGGACAGGGGGCGCGGGATCCAGTACTTC.

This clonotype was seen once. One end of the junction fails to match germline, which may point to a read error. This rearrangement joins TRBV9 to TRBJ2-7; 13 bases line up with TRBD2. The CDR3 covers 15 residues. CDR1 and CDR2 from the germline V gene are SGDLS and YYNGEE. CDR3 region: CASSGGLAGSYEQCF. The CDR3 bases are TGTGCCAGCAGCGGGGGACTAGCGGGAAGCTACGAGCAGTGCTTC. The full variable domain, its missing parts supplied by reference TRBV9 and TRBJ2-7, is DSGVTQTPKHLITATGQRVTLRCSPRSGDLSVYWYQQSLDQGLQFLIQYYNGEERAKGNILERFSAQQFPDLHSELNLSSLELGDSALYFCASSGGLAGSYEQCFGPGTRLTVT.

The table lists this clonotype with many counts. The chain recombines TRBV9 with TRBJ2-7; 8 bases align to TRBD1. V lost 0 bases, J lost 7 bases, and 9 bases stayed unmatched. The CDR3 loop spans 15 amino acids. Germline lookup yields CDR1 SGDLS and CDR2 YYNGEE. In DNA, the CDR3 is TGTGCCAGCAGCGTAGGGGTTCGACAGGGGAGGGAGCAGTACTTC. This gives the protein CASSVGVRQGREQYF.

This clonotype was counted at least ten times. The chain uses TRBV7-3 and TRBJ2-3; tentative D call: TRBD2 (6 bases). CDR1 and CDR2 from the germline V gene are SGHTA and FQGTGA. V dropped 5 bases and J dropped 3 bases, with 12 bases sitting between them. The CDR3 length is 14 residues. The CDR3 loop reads CASSIGGGTDTQYF. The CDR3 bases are TGTGCCAGCAGCATCGGGGGTGGGACAGATACGCAGTATTTT.

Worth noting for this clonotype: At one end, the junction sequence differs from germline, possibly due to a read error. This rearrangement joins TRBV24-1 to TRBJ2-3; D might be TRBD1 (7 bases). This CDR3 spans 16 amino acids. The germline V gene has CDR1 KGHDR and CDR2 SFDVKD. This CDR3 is CATSDLYQGGTVTQYF. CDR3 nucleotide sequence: TGTGCCACCAGCGATTTATACCAAGGGGGGACAGTTACGCAGTATTTT.

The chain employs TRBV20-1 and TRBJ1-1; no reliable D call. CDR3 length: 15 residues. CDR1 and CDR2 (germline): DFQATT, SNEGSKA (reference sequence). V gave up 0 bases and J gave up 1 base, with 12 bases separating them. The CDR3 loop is CSARDPGRGNTEAFF. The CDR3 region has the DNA TGCAGTGCTAGAGACCCTGGCCGGGGGAACACTGAAGCTTTCTTT.

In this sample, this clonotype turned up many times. Here the CDR3 reads CASSLGFGTYTTQYF. In DNA, the CDR3 is TGTGCCAGCAGCTTAGGATTCGGGACGTACACGACGCAGTATTTT. V and J are TRBV7-8 and TRBJ2-3; D may correspond to TRBD1 or TRBD2 (5 bases each). Trimming cost V 1 base and J 9 bases, with 17 bases left between them. CDR3 length equals 15 residues. Germline V gives CDR1 SGHVS, CDR2 FQNEAQ.

CDR3 in DNA: TGCGCCAGCAGCGCCACCCTGAGGACTGAAGCTTTCTTT. Its translation: CASSATLRTEAFF. J is TRBJ1-1 and V is TRBV5-1; D gene unclear. V dropped 4 bases and J dropped 5 bases, with 12 bases sitting between them. CDR1 and CDR2 from the germline V gene are SGHRS and YFSETQ. The CDR3 totals 13 residues.

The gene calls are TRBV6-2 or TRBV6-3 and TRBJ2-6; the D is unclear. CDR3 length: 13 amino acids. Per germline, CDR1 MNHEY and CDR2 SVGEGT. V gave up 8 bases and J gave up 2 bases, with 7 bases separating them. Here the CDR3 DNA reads TGTGCCAGCCGACCTGCTGGGGCCAACGTCCTGACTTTC. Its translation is CASRPAGANVLTF.

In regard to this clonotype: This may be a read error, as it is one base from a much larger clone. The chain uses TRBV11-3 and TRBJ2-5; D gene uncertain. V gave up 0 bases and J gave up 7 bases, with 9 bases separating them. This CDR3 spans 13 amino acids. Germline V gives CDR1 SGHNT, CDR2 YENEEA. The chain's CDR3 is CASSLEASATQYF. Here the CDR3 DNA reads TGTGCCAGCAGCTTAGAGGCTAGTGCGACCCAGTACTTC.

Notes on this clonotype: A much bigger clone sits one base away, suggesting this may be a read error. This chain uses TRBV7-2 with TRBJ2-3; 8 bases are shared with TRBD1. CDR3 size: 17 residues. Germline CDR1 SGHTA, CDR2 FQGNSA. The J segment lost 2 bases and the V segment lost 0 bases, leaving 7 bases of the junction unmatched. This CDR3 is CTSSLALTGDLTDTQYF. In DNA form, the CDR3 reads TGTACCAGCAGCTTAGCGCTGACAGGGGATCTCACAGATACGCAGTATTTT. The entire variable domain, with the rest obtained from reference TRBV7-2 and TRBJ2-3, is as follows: GAGVSQSPSNKVTEKGKDVELRCDPISGHTALYWYRQSLGQGLEFLIYFQGNSAPDKSGLPSDRFSAERTGGSVSTLTIQRTQQEDSAVYLCTSSLALTGDLTDTQYFGPGTRLTVL.

The CDR3 loop reads CASSLYTGETQYF. DNA for the CDR3: TGTGCCAGCAGCTTATATACGGGGGAGACCCAGTACTTC. The chain links TRBV7-8 to TRBJ2-5; TRBD2 is a possible D gene (5 bases). V was trimmed by 2 bases and J by 5 bases, leaving 9 bases between them. CDR1 and CDR2 (germline): SGHVS, FQNEAQ. The CDR3 totals 13 residues.

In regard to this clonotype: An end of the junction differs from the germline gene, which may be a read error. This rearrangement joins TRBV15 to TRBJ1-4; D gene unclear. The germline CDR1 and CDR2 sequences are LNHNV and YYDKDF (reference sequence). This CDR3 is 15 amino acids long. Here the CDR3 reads CVTSRAFVANEKLFF. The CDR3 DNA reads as TGTGTCACCAGCAGAGCCTTTGTGGCTAATGAAAAACTGTTTTTT.

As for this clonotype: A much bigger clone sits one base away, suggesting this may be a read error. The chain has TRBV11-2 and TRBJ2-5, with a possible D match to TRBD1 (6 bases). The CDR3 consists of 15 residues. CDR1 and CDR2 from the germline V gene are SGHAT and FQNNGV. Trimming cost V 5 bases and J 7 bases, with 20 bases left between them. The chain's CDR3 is CASSRETGPVWTQYF. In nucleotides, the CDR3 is TGTGCCAGCAGCAGGGAGACAGGCCCTGTGTGGACCCAGTACTTC.

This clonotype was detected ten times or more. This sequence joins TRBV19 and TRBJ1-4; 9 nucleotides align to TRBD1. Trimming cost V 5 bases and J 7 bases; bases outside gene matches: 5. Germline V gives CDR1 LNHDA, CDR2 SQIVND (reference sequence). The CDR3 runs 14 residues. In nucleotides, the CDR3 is TGTGCCAGTAGTCGGGGGACAGGGAGTGAAAAACTGTTTTTT. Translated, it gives CASSRGTGSEKLFF.

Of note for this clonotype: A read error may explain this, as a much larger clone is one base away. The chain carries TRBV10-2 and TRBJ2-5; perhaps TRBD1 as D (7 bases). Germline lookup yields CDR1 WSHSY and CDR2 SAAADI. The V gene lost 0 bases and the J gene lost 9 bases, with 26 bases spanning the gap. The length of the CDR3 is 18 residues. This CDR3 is CASSESGADRARGEAQYF. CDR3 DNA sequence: TGCGCCAGCAGTGAGTCGGGGGCTGACAGGGCGAGGGGGGAGGCCCAGTACTTC.